What follows are 26 T cell receptor beta chains derived from one specimen sequenced in a study of T cell responses to AZD1222 COVID-19 vaccine. The data were produced by immunoSEQ multiplex PCR, yet TCRdb's version contains in-frame clones alone and is incomplete. The repertoire holds tens of thousands of clones, roughly 89% seen once, with approximately 8.6% in the top ten. This specimen was peripheral blood, taken 28 days after the second AZD1222 dose. The receptors originated from an adult who received the AZD1222 COVID-19 vaccine.

The gene calls are TRBV10-3 and TRBJ2-7; D not resolved. The V and J ends lost 0 bases and 4 bases respectively, with 10 bases between them. There are 14 residues in the CDR3. Germline V gene sequence: CDR1 ENHRY, CDR2 SYGVKD. The CDR3 sequence is CAISESSLSYEQYF. The CDR3 region has the DNA TGTGCCATCAGTGAGTCCTCTTTGTCGTACGAGCAGTACTTC.

The chain is built from TRBV7-2 and TRBJ2-3; D is uncertain. Trimming stripped 4 bases from V and 2 bases from J, with 7 bases between. CDR1 and CDR2 (germline): SGHTA, FQGNSA. This CDR3 comprises 13 residues. The CDR3, as DNA: TGTGCCAGCAGCTCCTCCTTCACAGATACGCAGTATTTT. It yields the protein CASSSSFTDTQYF.

The chain couples TRBV19 to TRBJ1-5; D gene unclear. The V end lost 9 bases, the J end lost 3 bases, and 3 bases lay between the germline ends. This CDR3 is 10 amino acids long. Per germline, CDR1 LNHDA and CDR2 SQIVND (reference sequence). CDR3 amino acids: CASNNQPQHF. As DNA, the CDR3 is TGTGCCAGCAACAATCAGCCCCAGCATTTT. Combining the CDR3 with reference TRBV19 and TRBJ1-5 gives the whole variable domain DGGITQSPKYLFRKEGQNVTLSCEQNLNHDAMYWYRQDPGQGLRLIYYSQIVNDFQKGDIAEGYSVSREKKESFPLTVTSAQKNPTAFYLCASNNQPQHFGDGTRLSIL.

The chain uses TRBV6-6 and TRBJ2-1; 13 bases map to TRBD2. The CDR3 is 14 residues long. V shed 6 bases, J shed 8 bases, and the junction held 4 bases outside the gene matches. The V gene's germline CDR1 is MNHNY and CDR2 SVGAGI (reference sequence). CDR3 in DNA: TGTGCCAGCAGCACTAGCGGGAGGGCCGATGAGCAGTTCTTC. Translating it yields CASSTSGRADEQFF.

This chain uses TRBV25-1 with TRBJ1-1, with D unresolved. The CDR3 has 14 amino acids. Germline V gene data show CDR1 as MGHDK and CDR2 as SYGVNS. V lost 7 bases and J 0 bases, leaving 12 bases between the germline ends. The CDR3 region has the DNA TGTGCCAGCAATCCCCCCGGGCTGAACACTGAAGCTTTCTTT. This translates into CASNPPGLNTEAFF.

The chain links TRBV6-5 to TRBJ1-1, with D unclear. The CDR3 has 16 amino acids. Deletions cut 2 bases from V and 4 bases from J, with 17 bases between. Germline V CDR1 and CDR2: MNHEY, SVGAGI. The CDR3 loop is CASSYESAGRSTEAFF. In DNA form, the CDR3 reads TGTGCCAGCAGTTACGAGTCGGCGGGGAGGAGCACTGAAGCTTTCTTT.

CDR3 sequence reads: CASSLDMGADTQYF. Here the CDR3 DNA reads TGTGCCAGCAGCTTAGATATGGGGGCGGATACGCAGTATTTT. The chain couples TRBV11-2 to TRBJ2-3; weak D call: TRBD1 (6 bases). Trimming left V 0 bases short and J 6 bases short, with 10 bases between. Germline V gene data show CDR1 as SGHAT and CDR2 as FQNNGV. This CDR3 has 14 residues. The full variable domain, with the rest looked up from reference TRBV11-2 and TRBJ2-3, is EAGVAQSPRYKIIEKRQSVAFWCNPISGHATLYWYQQILGQGPKLLIQFQNNGVVDDSQLPKDRFSAERLKGVDSTLKIQPAKLEDSAVYLCASSLDMGADTQYFGPGTRLTVL.

V and J are TRBV7-9 and TRBJ2-7; weak D call: TRBD1 (6 bases). V dropped 5 bases and J dropped 1 base, with 6 bases sitting between them. The germline V gene has CDR1 SEHNR and CDR2 FQNEAQ (reference sequence). The CDR3 extends over 12 amino acids. The CDR3 DNA is TGTGCCAGCAGCGGACAGTCCTACGAGCAGTACGTC. Protein sequence: CASSGQSYEQYV.

This chain joins TRBV11-3 and TRBJ2-1; 7 bases map to TRBD2. The CDR3 is made up of 17 amino acids. The trim removed 2 bases at V and 5 bases at J, leaving 12 bases unmatched. Germline CDR1 SGHNT, CDR2 YENEEA. The CDR3 region is CASSLKAGLGEDNEQFF. CDR3 sequence (DNA): TGTGCCAGCAGCTTAAAAGCGGGGCTGGGCGAGGACAATGAGCAGTTCTTC.

The chain joins TRBV9 to TRBJ2-1; 15 positions agree with TRBD2. The ends lost 2 bases at V and 1 base at J; junction bases unmatched: 7. The CDR3 runs to 19 residues. The germline gives CDR1 SGDLS, CDR2 YYNGEE. CDR3 residues: CASSVGLGLAGGSYNEQFF. The CDR3 DNA is TGTGCCAGCAGCGTGGGCTTGGGACTAGCGGGAGGTTCCTACAATGAGCAGTTCTTC. The entire variable domain, with the rest obtained from reference TRBV9 and TRBJ2-1, is as follows: DSGVTQTPKHLITATGQRVTLRCSPRSGDLSVYWYQQSLDQGLQFLIQYYNGEERAKGNILERFSAQQFPDLHSELNLSSLELGDSALYFCASSVGLGLAGGSYNEQFFGPGTRLTVL.

The rearrangement links TRBV30 to TRBJ2-1; TRBD2 matches at 13 bases. Germline loops: CDR1 GTSNPN, CDR2 SVGIG (reference sequence). Unmatched junction bases numbered 5, after V lost 1 base and J lost 5 bases. The CDR3 runs 16 residues. As DNA, the CDR3 is TGTGCCTGGAGTGGTGGACTAGCGGGAGACCACAATGAGCAGTTCTTC. Amino acid sequence: CAWSGGLAGDHNEQFF. Supplemented by reference TRBV30 and TRBJ2-1, the full variable domain reads SQTIHQWPATLVQPVGSPLSLECTVEGTSNPNLYWYRQAAGRGLQLLFYSVGIGQISSEVPQNLSASRPQDRQFILSSKKLLLSDSGFYLCAWSGGLAGDHNEQFFGPGTRLTVL.

The chain carries TRBV10-3 and TRBJ1-6, with no clear D. The CDR3 contains 14 residues. Germline V lookup: CDR1 ENHRY, CDR2 SYGVKD. Trimming shortened V by 2 bases and J by 9 bases, and 11 bases separated the two germline ends. CDR3 nucleotides: TGTGCCATCAGTGAGAGGTCAGGTGGTTCACCCCTCCACTTT. It yields the protein CAISERSGGSPLHF.

This clone appeared a single time. The chain recombines TRBV27 with TRBJ2-2; D could derive from TRBD1 or TRBD2 (5 bases each). Deletions cut 3 bases from V and 0 bases from J, with 11 bases between. Per the germline V gene, CDR1 is MNHEY and CDR2 is SMNVEV (reference sequence). The CDR3 length is 16 residues. The CDR3 DNA reads TGTGCCAGCAGTTTTACTAGGGGCCCGAACACCGGGGAGCTGTTTTTT. The encoded protein is CASSFTRGPNTGELFF.

The chain combines TRBV18 with TRBJ2-1; 11 bases are shared with TRBD2. Per germline, CDR1 KGHSH and CDR2 LQKENI. The CDR3 length is 16 residues. Trimming removed 2 bases from V and 10 bases from J; junction bases left unmatched: 10. DNA for the CDR3: TGTGCCAGCTCACCAATGTGGCTAGCGGGAGGTGGGGAGCAGTTCTTC. Translating it yields CASSPMWLAGGGEQFF.

The chain employs TRBV7-8 and TRBJ2-1; the D gene is possibly TRBD2 (5 bases). Germline V CDR1 and CDR2: SGHVS, FQNEAQ. CDR3 size: 14 residues. Trimming took off 5 bases at V and 1 base at J, with 9 bases between the two ends. DNA for the CDR3: TGTGCCAGCAGCGGACCGGGGTCCTACAATGAGCAGTTCTTC. Its translation is CASSGPGSYNEQFF.

This chain uses TRBV10-2 with TRBJ2-7, with 7 bases lining up with TRBD2. Unmatched junction bases numbered 9, after V lost 6 bases and J lost 10 bases. Germline assignment: CDR1 WSHSY and CDR2 SAAADI. This CDR3 has 12 residues. CDR3 residues: CASSAGLDRQYV. The CDR3 region has the DNA TGCGCCAGCAGCGCCGGACTAGACAGACAGTACGTC.

This clone has only a few counts. CDR3 loop: CASTRDGSSYNEQFF. The CDR3 coding sequence is TGTGCCAGCACTCGGGACGGAAGCTCCTACAATGAGCAGTTCTTC. The rearrangement uses TRBV6-5 and TRBJ2-1; D may match TRBD1 or TRBD2 (5 bases each). V dropped 7 bases and J dropped 0 bases, with 13 bases sitting between them. The CDR3 has 15 residues. Looked up from germline, CDR1 is MNHEY and CDR2 is SVGAGI.

This clone has only one observation. This sequence joins TRBV10-3 and TRBJ1-2, with 9 nucleotides matching TRBD1. Trimming took 0 bases from V and 3 from J; bases not matched to a gene: 2. Per the germline V gene, CDR1 is ENHRY and CDR2 is SYGVKD. The CDR3 is made up of 15 amino acids. The DNA for the CDR3 is TGTGCCATCAGTGAGTCACAGGGGGCCTACTATGGCTACACCTTC. Its translation: CAISESQGAYYGYTF.

The gene calls are TRBV9 and TRBJ2-7; D gene uncertain. V gave up 3 bases and J gave up 3 bases, with 10 bases separating them. The CDR3 has 13 residues. CDR1 and CDR2 from the germline V gene are SGDLS and YYNGEE. This CDR3 reads CASSAALGYEQYF. CDR3 nucleotide sequence: TGTGCCAGCAGCGCCGCTTTAGGCTACGAGCAGTACTTC.

This clone was seen just once. The chain joins TRBV5-5 to TRBJ2-7; no definite D call. This CDR3 is 16 amino acids long. Deletions cut 0 bases from V and 0 bases from J, with 13 bases between. The germline gives CDR1 SGHKS, CDR2 YYEKEE (reference sequence). DNA of the CDR3: TGTGCCAGCAGCTTGGTTAGGTGGATGCTCTCCTACGAGCAGTACTTC. It translates to CASSLVRWMLSYEQYF.

This chain connects TRBV6-2 or TRBV6-3 to TRBJ2-5, with 9 bases aligning to TRBD2. The germline V gene has CDR1 MNHEY and CDR2 SVGEGT. CDR3 size: 18 residues. V was clipped by 2 bases and J by 4 bases; unmatched bases: 14. CDR3 sequence: CASSYEAGGPLRGETQYF. CDR3 bases: TGTGCCAGCAGTTACGAAGCGGGGGGCCCCCTACGGGGAGAGACCCAGTACTTC.

The chain recombines TRBV3-1 (or the pseudogene TRBV3-2) with TRBJ2-7; TRBD2 agrees at 8 bases. The CDR3 is made up of 15 amino acids. Trimming took 0 bases from V and 2 from J; bases not matched to a gene: 3. Per the germline V gene, CDR1 is LGHDT and CDR2 is YNNKEL (reference sequence). The CDR3, as DNA: TGTGCCAGCAGCCAAGAACCGACTAGCGCCTACGAGCAGTACTTC. It encodes CASSQEPTSAYEQYF.

The V and J genes are TRBV7-8 and TRBJ1-2; TRBD1 is a possible D gene (5 bases). This CDR3 spans 16 amino acids. The germline V and J ends were trimmed by 4 bases and 4 bases, with 19 bases remaining between them. Germline V gene lookup returns CDR1 SGHVS and CDR2 FQNEAQ. The CDR3 protein is CASSSLAGDLSYGYTF. CDR3 DNA: TGTGCCAGCAGCTCACTGGCGGGGGACCTTTCCTATGGCTACACCTTC.

V usage is TRBV5-1 and J usage is TRBJ2-3; 7 positions agree with TRBD1. This CDR3 spans 15 amino acids. Germline V gene lookup returns CDR1 SGHRS and CDR2 YFSETQ. Trimming at V came to 0 bases and at J to 0 bases, leaving 1 base not matched to a gene. As DNA, the CDR3 is TGCGCCAGCAGCTTGGTACAGGGGAGCACAGATACGCAGTATTTT. The encoded protein is CASSLVQGSTDTQYF.

The chain recombines TRBV13 with TRBJ2-5, with a tentative D call TRBD2 (6 bases). Germline V lookup: CDR1 PRHDT, CDR2 FYEKMQ (reference sequence). V was clipped by 5 bases and J by 2 bases, with 21 bases between them. The CDR3 has 17 residues. The DNA of the CDR3 is TGTGCCAGCAGCCCCCCCCTAGGGCGGGGTTTTCAAGAGACCCAGTACTTC. Residues: CASSPPLGRGFQETQYF.

The genes are TRBV9 and TRBJ1-2; 7 bases fit TRBD1. The CDR3 is 14 amino acids. Germline-derived CDR1 and CDR2 are SGDLS and YYNGEE. V shed 0 bases, J shed 4 bases, and the junction held 3 bases outside the gene matches. CDR3 in DNA: TGTGCCAGCAGCGTAGGACAGGGTCCCTATGGCTACACCTTC. As protein: CASSVGQGPYGYTF.